Given below is one T cell receptor beta chain in context. At one end, the junction sequence differs from germline, possibly due to a read error. This entry comes from a study of blood T cells in healthy people across ages. The CDR3 spans 16 residues. The germline V gene has CDR1 SGHTA and CDR2 FQGNSA. The authors ran a second PCR of 7 to 11 cycles using a sample-barcoded 5' primer and a J-beta primer mix. A single record per CDR3 protein comes from TCRdb applying MiXCR to the 5' RACE reads. Of hundreds of thousands of distinct CDR3 sequences in the sample, under 35% were seen once. Material for sequencing was blood. The source of this sequence is a woman older than 75 in good health. V usage is TRBV7-2 and J usage is TRBJ2-3; 8 bases are a match to TRBD2. CDR3 nucleotides: TGTGCCGGCAGCTCCCTTCGGGGGACTAGGGCAGATACGCAGTATTTT. Residues: CAGSSLRGTRADTQYF.